This T cell receptor (beta chain) was recorded in a study of blood T cell repertoires in COVID-19. Trimming took 1 base from V and 0 from J, leaving 5 bases between them. Germline-derived CDR1 and CDR2 are MNHNS and SASEGT. The CDR3 runs 14 residues. Original processing notes: The assay estimated nucleated cells by amplifying reference gene primers. Sequencing used immunoSEQ multiplex PCR; TCRdb keeps in-frame clones, though not all of them. That table gives V, J and clone size, and the DNA gave D and trimming. The table records 70,000 to 85,000 clones, around 80% of them present only once. Specimen: peripheral blood. The gene calls are TRBV6-1 and TRBJ2-3, with D perhaps matching TRBD2 (5 bases). The TCR was taken from a man in his sixties with acute or convalescent COVID-19. The CDR3 DNA sequence: TGTGCCAGCAGTGAAGGCGGGAGCACAGATACGCAGTATTTT. This codes for CASSEGGSTDTQYF.